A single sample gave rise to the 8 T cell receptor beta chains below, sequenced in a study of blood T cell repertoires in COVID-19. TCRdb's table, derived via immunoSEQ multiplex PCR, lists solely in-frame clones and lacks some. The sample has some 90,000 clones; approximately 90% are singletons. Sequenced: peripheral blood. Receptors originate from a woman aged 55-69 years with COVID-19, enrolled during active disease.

CDR3 region: CSVAQGGNQPQHF. The DNA of the CDR3 is TGCAGCGTGGCACAGGGGGGCAATCAGCCCCAGCATTTT. The chain joins TRBV29-1 to TRBJ1-5; TRBD1 matches 8 bases. Germline V gives CDR1 SQVTM, CDR2 ANQGSEA. V gave up 6 bases and J gave up 2 bases; unmatched junction bases: 3. The CDR3 consists of 13 residues.

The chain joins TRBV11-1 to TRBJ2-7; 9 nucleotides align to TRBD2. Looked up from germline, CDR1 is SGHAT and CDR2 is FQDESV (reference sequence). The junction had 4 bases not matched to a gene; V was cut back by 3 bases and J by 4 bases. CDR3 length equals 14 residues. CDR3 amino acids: CASSFTSGRYEQYF. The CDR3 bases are TGTGCCAGCAGCTTTACTAGCGGGCGTTACGAGCAGTACTTC. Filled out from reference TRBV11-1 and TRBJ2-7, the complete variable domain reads EAEVAQSPRYKITEKSQAVAFWCDPISGHATLYWYRQILGQGPELLVQFQDESVVDDSQLPKDRFSAERLKGVDSTLKIQPAELGDSAMYLCASSFTSGRYEQYFGPGTRLTVT.

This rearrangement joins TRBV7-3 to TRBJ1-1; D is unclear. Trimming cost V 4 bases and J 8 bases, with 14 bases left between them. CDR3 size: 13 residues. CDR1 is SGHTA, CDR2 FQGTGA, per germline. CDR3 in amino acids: CASSSQREAEAFF. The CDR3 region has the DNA TGTGCCAGCAGCTCCCAAAGGGAGGCAGAAGCTTTCTTT.

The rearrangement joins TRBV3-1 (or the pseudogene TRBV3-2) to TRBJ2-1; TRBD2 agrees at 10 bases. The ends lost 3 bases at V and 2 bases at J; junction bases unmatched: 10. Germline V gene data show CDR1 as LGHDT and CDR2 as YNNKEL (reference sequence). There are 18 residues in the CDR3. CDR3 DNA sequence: TGTGCCAGCAGCCATCTCCGGACTAGCGGATTAACCTACAATGAGCAGTTCTTC. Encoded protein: CASSHLRTSGLTYNEQFF.

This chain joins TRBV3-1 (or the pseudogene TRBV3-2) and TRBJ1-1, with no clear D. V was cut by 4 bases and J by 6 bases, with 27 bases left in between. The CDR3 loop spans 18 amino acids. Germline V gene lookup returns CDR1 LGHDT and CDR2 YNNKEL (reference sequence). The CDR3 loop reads CASSPRGATSFTFPEAFF. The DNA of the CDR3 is TGTGCCAGCAGCCCCCGAGGAGCTACCTCTTTCACGTTCCCTGAAGCTTTCTTT.

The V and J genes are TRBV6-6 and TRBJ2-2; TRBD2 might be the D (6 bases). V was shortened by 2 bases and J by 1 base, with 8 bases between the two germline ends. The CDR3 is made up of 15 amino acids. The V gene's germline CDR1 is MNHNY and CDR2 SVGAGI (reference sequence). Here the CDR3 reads CASSYMRGNTGELFF. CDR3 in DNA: TGTGCCAGCAGTTACATGCGGGGGAACACCGGGGAGCTGTTTTTT.

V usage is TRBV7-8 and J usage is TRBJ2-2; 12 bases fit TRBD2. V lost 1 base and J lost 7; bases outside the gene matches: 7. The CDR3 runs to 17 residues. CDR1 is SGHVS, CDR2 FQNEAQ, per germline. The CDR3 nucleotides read TGTGCCAGCAGCTTAGACGCTAGCGGGGGGGCTGTCGGGGAGCTGTTTTTT. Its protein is CASSLDASGGAVGELFF.

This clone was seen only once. The CDR3 coding sequence is TGTGCCAGCTCACAGCTGCAGGGGCGCACAAATTCACCCCTCCACTTT. Translated, it gives CASSQLQGRTNSPLHF. The rearrangement joins TRBV18 to TRBJ1-6; TRBD1 is a possible D gene (6 bases). This CDR3 is built from 16 residues. CDR1 and CDR2 from the germline V gene are KGHSH and LQKENI. Trimming took 4 bases from V and 7 from J, leaving 17 bases between them.